A selection of T cell receptor beta chains follows, all from one sample in a study of beta chain features in type 1 diabetes. Sequencing was performed with immunoSEQ multiplex PCR; in TCRdb, only in-frame clones are kept and a portion is missing. The repertoire holds almost 250,000 clones, roughly 13% seen once, with about 0.027% in the top ten. Sequencing was carried out using naive CD4+ T cells from blood. The receptors originated from a woman in her 40s in good health. The CDR3 runs from the conserved cysteine through the conserved F or W.

J	V	CDR3
TRBJ2-1	TRBV5-4	CASSLGLAGGDNEQFF
TRBJ1-5	TRBV5-4	CASSFTLNQPQHF
TRBJ2-5	TRBV12-5	CASGPGQGDQETQYF
TRBJ1-5	TRBV6-5	CASSSETGGLGPQHF
TRBJ1-3	TRBV7-6	CASSRTGVGNTIYF
TRBJ2-3	TRBV9	CASSWGGSSTDTQYF
TRBJ1-1	TRBV15	CATSRVRGSDLNTEAFF
TRBJ2-1	TRBV10-1	CASAAGTSGGEQFF
-	TRBV10-3	CANSGTENYEQYF
TRBJ1-1	TRBV28	CASTMGGVLVAFF
TRBJ2-5	TRBV7-2	CASKWSGATLYQETQYF
TRBJ1-2	TRBV5-1	CASRTGRDGNYGYTF
TRBJ1-1	TRBV4-1	CASSQARDRKF
TRBJ1-3	TRBV7-2	CASSLRTGASGNTIYF
TRBJ2-1	TRBV5-1	CASSLAGAYNEQFF
TRBJ1-1	TRBV10-3	CAIGRDSSRVEAFF
TRBJ2-4	TRBV9	CASSPRTAAKNIQYF
TRBJ2-1	TRBV7-6	CASSDVWGLAGNSYNEQFF
TRBJ2-7	TRBV5-4	CASSPHRGQGPYEQYF
TRBJ1-1	TRBV19	CASSIGQGWTEAFF
TRBJ1-1	TRBV11-2	CASSIHMNTEAFF
TRBJ1-2	TRBV13	CASSSPGRGYGYTF
TRBJ2-2	TRBV29-1	CSVGNSYTGELFF
TRBJ1-4	TRBV9	CASTLDGEKLFF
TRBJ2-1	TRBV21-1	CASSKGSQYSSYNEQFF
TRBJ1-1	TRBV6-1	CASSDRQNTEAFF
TRBJ2-3	TRBV7-2	CASSYLLAVSTDTQYF
TRBJ2-1	TRBV7-8	CASSQVRDRVGEQFF
TRBJ2-7	TRBV7-2	CASSLGRAVYEQYF
TRBJ1-1	TRBV5-1	CASSPGQGWNTEAFF
TRBJ1-1	TRBV2	CASAGTGGTEAFF
TRBJ1-2	TRBV28	CASRTGERNYGYTF
TRBJ2-7	TRBV11-2	CASSLDQVSSYEQYF
TRBJ1-4	TRBV6-6	CASKPRSTFNEKLFF
TRBJ1-2	TRBV12-5	CASAPGSYGYTF